Reported below is one T cell receptor (beta chain). This sample was included in a study of blood T cell repertoires in COVID-19. The wider study: Samples of COVID-19 (acute and convalescent) were obtained from the United States, Italy and Spain. T cells, B-cell-depleted T cells, or PBMCs provided the cDNA or gDNA that served as material.

Authors' methods: Scientists estimated how many nucleated cells there were by amplifying reference gene primers. Clones were sequenced by immunoSEQ multiplex PCR, and TCRdb holds only the in-frame ones, with some missing. The DNA gave D and trimming, while V, J and clone size come from that table. The repertoire holds over 120,000 clones, with approximately 81% as singletons. Germline lookup yields CDR1 ENHRY and CDR2 SYGVKD. V shed 6 bases, J shed 6 bases, and the junction held 4 bases outside the gene matches. The CDR3 runs to 14 residues. Specimen: peripheral blood. This receptor was obtained from a human donor with acute or convalescent COVID-19. The donor label of this sample is uncertain. The genes are TRBV10-3 and TRBJ2-7; 14 bases align to TRBD2. The CDR3 bases are TGTGCCATCAGCCCCGGGACTAGCGGGAGCGAGCAGTACGTC. Translation gives CAISPGTSGSEQYV.